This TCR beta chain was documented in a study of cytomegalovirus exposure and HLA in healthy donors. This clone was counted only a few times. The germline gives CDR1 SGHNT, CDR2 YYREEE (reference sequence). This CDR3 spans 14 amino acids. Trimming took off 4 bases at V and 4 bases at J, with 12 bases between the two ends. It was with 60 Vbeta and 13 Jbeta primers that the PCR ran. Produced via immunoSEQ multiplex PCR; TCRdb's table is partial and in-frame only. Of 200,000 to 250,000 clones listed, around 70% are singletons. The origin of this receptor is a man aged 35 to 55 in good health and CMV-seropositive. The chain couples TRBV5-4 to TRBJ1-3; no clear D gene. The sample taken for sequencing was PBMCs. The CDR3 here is CASSPGGGGNTIYF. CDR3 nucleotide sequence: TGTGCCAGCAGCCCCGGCGGTGGAGGAAACACCATATATTTT.